Listed below are T cell receptor beta chains from one sample, sequenced in a study of cytomegalovirus exposure and HLA in healthy donors. Sequencing was performed with immunoSEQ multiplex PCR; in TCRdb, only in-frame clones are kept and a portion is missing. The sample shows 100,000 to 120,000 clones, roughly four fifths of them seen only once. Specimen: PBMCs. The receptors stem from a woman under 30 in good health and CMV-seronegative. Both conserved end residues are part of each CDR3. The D gene is left open where the match is weak. Some rows have no size entry. The others give once, few or many, or a class for an expanded clone.

TRBJ2-1,-,TRBD2,TRBV5-4,CASASGAGGRNEQFF,TGTGCCAGCGCGAGTGGGGCGGGAGGGCGGAATGAGCAGTTCTTC
TRBJ2-1,-,-,TRBV2,CASSEQGLNEQFF,TGTGCCAGCAGTGAACAGGGGCTAAATGAGCAGTTCTTC
TRBJ1-1,few,-,TRBV7-6,CASSSETQGSTEAFF,TGTGCCAGCAGCTCCGAAACACAGGGCAGCACTGAAGCTTTCTTT
TRBJ2-3,-,-,TRBV7-6,CASSSALAGTDTQYF,TGTGCCAGCAGCTCGGCGTTGGCGGGCACAGATACGCAGTATTTT
TRBJ2-3,-,TRBD2,TRBV7-2,CAIHGGGGTDTQYF,TGTGCCATCCACGGCGGGGGGGGTACAGATACGCAGTATTTT
TRBJ1-5,-,TRBD1,TRBV28,CASGRDRLLNQPQHF,TGTGCCAGCGGAAGGGACAGACTTTTAAATCAGCCCCAGCATTTT
TRBJ2-3,-,-,TRBV7-9,CASNSSGKRGDTQYF,TGTGCCAGCAACTCGTCCGGGAAACGTGGGGATACGCAGTATTTT
TRBJ1-5,-,-,TRBV4-1,CASSQYRDGNQPQHF,TGCGCCAGCAGCCAATACAGGGATGGCAATCAGCCCCAGCATTTT
TRBJ2-4,-,TRBD1,TRBV6-5,CASMDRGNQYF,TGTGCCAGCATGGACAGGGGAAATCAGTACTTC
TRBJ2-2,-,TRBD2,TRBV27,CASSGLAGRRTSNTGELFF,TGTGCCAGCAGCGGACTAGCGGGACGTAGGACTTCGAACACCGGGGAGCTGTTTTTT
TRBJ2-5,-,-,TRBV19,CARPFIARETQYF,TGTGCCAGGCCGTTCATAGCCCGCGAGACCCAGTACTTC
TRBJ2-1,-,TRBD2,TRBV29-1,CSVAGLASYNEQFF,TGCAGCGTTGCAGGACTAGCCTCCTACAATGAGCAGTTCTTC
TRBJ2-1,-,-,TRBV28,CASSLGVEQFF,TGTGCCAGCTCCCTCGGGGTTGAGCAGTTCTTC
TRBJ1-3,-,TRBD1,TRBV6-5,CASSYGQGEIGNTIYF,TGTGCCAGCAGTTACGGACAGGGCGAGATTGGAAACACCATATATTTT
TRBJ2-1,once,-,TRBV6-6,CASSYSMPVDNEQFF,TGTGCCAGCAGTTACTCGATGCCTGTAGATAATGAGCAGTTCTTC
TRBJ2-1,-,TRBD2,TRBV11-3,CASSLDSGGRNEQFF,TGTGCCAGCAGCTTAGACAGCGGGGGGAGAAATGAGCAGTTCTTC
TRBJ2-5,once,-,TRBV10-2,CASLKERGETQYF,TGCGCCAGCCTAAAGGAGCGTGGGGAGACCCAGTACTTC
TRBJ1-1,-,TRBD1,TRBV5-1,CASSLTGVATEAFF,TGCGCCAGCAGCTTGACAGGGGTTGCCACTGAAGCTTTCTTT
TRBJ2-3,-,TRBD1,TRBV7-9,CASSSGQEGTDTQYF,TGTGCCAGCAGCTCGGGACAGGAGGGTACAGATACGCAGTATTTT
TRBJ1-5,-,-,TRBV10-2,CASSQGKQPQHF,TGCGCCAGCAGTCAGGGGAAGCAGCCCCAGCATTTT